One sample yielded the 19 T cell receptor beta chains listed below, sequenced in a study of T-cell memory formation after mild COVID-19. One entry per CDR3 protein, called by TCRdb with MiXCR from the 5' RACE reads. This sample has fewer than 650,000 distinct CDR3 sequences, with roughly 17% found just once. Material: PBMCs or a T cell subset sorted from them (not recorded which). Receptors were obtained from an adult woman who had mild COVID-19 (a few samples of this study predate the infection). Cell type and time point are not known.

The chain uses TRBV20-1 and TRBJ1-1, with TRBD1 matching 10 bases. V was pared by 5 bases and J by 4 bases, with 4 bases of the junction left unmatched. This CDR3 region has 13 residues. Germline CDR1 is DFQATT and CDR2 is SNEGSKA (reference sequence). The CDR3 bases are TGCAGTGCTCGAGGACAGGGGGGCACTGAAGCTTTCTTT. It is translated as CSARGQGGTEAFF.

This clonotype was observed at least ten times. The chain uses TRBV4-1 and TRBJ2-1; 11 bases line up with TRBD1. Trimming took 7 bases from V and 10 from J; bases not matched to a gene: 12. Per germline, CDR1 MGHRA and CDR2 YSYEKL. The CDR3 length is 15 residues. Here the CDR3 reads CASTQTGQGVGEQFF. In nucleotides, the CDR3 is TGCGCCAGCACGCAAACGGGACAGGGGGTGGGGGAGCAGTTCTTC.

This clonotype appeared a few times. The chain employs TRBV7-2 and TRBJ2-3; D is undetermined. The CDR3 loop spans 12 amino acids. Between the trimmed V and J ends, which lost 5 bases and 5 bases, there was a span of 8 bases. The germline gives CDR1 SGHTA, CDR2 FQGNSA. The CDR3 bases are TGTGCCAGCAGCCCCCCAAGAGATACGCAGTATTTT. Protein product: CASSPPRDTQYF.

A few counts support this clonotype. This rearrangement joins TRBV14 to TRBJ2-4, with 7 nucleotides matching TRBD1. Germline V gives CDR1 SGHDN, CDR2 FVKESK. Trimming removed 4 bases from V and 0 bases from J; junction bases left unmatched: 3. The CDR3 is 15 residues long. CDR3 residues: CASSPGGLAKNIQYF. The CDR3 DNA sequence: TGTGCCAGCAGCCCAGGGGGATTAGCCAAAAACATTCAGTACTTC.

This chain links TRBV11-1 with TRBJ2-3; TRBD2 might be the D (6 bases). The CDR3 contains 15 residues. The germline V and J ends were trimmed by 5 bases and 0 bases, with 12 bases remaining between them. The germline V gene encodes CDR1 SGHAT and CDR2 FQDESV (reference sequence). DNA for the CDR3: TGTGCCAGCAGCGGAGCCGGGACTAGCACAGATACGCAGTATTTT. Residues: CASSGAGTSTDTQYF.

V is TRBV12-3 or TRBV12-4 and J is TRBJ1-2, with D possibly being TRBD1 (6 bases). The CDR3 runs to 13 residues. The V and J ends lost 5 bases and 8 bases respectively, with 15 bases between them. The CDR3 sequence: CASSRTASGGYTF. The CDR3, as DNA: TGTGCCAGCAGTCGGACAGCAAGTGGAGGCTACACCTTC.

CDR3 sequence: CSEWTSGNNEQFF. The CDR3 DNA follows: TGCAGCGAATGGACTAGCGGGAACAATGAGCAGTTCTTC. J is TRBJ2-1 and V is TRBV29-1; the match to TRBD2 covers 12 bases. CDR1 and CDR2 (germline): SQVTM, ANQGSEA. The CDR3 contains 13 residues. V lost 7 bases to trimming and J lost 5 bases; unmatched junction nucleotides: 3.

The CDR3 region is CASSQEEDSYYEQYF. The DNA of the CDR3 is TGTGCCAGCAGCCAAGAGGAGGACAGCTACTACGAGCAGTACTTC. The genes are TRBV4-2 and TRBJ2-7, with TRBD1 as a possible D gene (6 bases). Germline lookup yields CDR1 LGHNA and CDR2 YNFKEQ. The CDR3 extends over 15 amino acids. Deletions cut 0 bases from V and 3 bases from J, with 12 bases between.

The J gene is TRBJ2-5, the V gene TRBV10-3; 11 bases align to TRBD2. The CDR3 has 15 residues. V lost 3 bases, J lost 4 bases, and 4 bases stayed unmatched. CDR1 is ENHRY, CDR2 SYGVKD, per germline. The CDR3, as DNA: TGTGCCATCAGTGACGGGCTAGCGGGAGGAGAGACCCAGTACTTC. Amino acid sequence: CAISDGLAGGETQYF.

The J gene is TRBJ2-3, the V gene TRBV5-1, with no clear D. Germline V gene data show CDR1 as SGHRS and CDR2 as YFSETQ. Deletions cut 0 bases from V and 6 bases from J, with 8 bases between. The CDR3 has 13 residues. In nucleotides, the CDR3 is TGCGCCAGCAGCTTGGCCTTGAGGGATACGCAGTATTTT. Translating gives CASSLALRDTQYF.

This clonotype has a handful of counts. The CDR3 loop is CASSSRAARPMAGELFF. The CDR3, as DNA: TGTGCCAGCAGTTCTAGGGCGGCACGTCCAATGGCCGGGGAGCTGTTTTTT. This chain uses TRBV5-5 with TRBJ2-2; D is unresolved. Trimming shortened V by 5 bases and J by 6 bases, and 23 bases separated the two germline ends. The CDR3 is 17 residues long. Germline CDR1 reads SGHKS; CDR2 reads YYEKEE (reference sequence).

At least ten counts were recorded for this clonotype. The chain is built from TRBV15 and TRBJ2-1, with D possibly being TRBD1 or TRBD2 (5 bases each). V was pared by 0 bases and J by 7 bases, with 19 bases between. There are 17 residues in the CDR3. Germline CDR1 is LNHNV and CDR2 is YYDKDF (reference sequence). The CDR3 DNA sequence: TGTGCCACCAGCAGAGACACCGGGGCTTCGGGTTTGAATGAGCAGTTCTTC. Protein sequence: CATSRDTGASGLNEQFF.

The CDR3 DNA reads as TGTGCCTGGAGTGCCAAAAGGACAGTCGTCGAGCAGTACTTC. It encodes CAWSAKRTVVEQYF. The J gene is TRBJ2-7, the V gene TRBV30; a weak D match, TRBD1 (6 bases). Germline assignment: CDR1 GTSNPN and CDR2 SVGIG (reference sequence). The CDR3 spans 14 residues. V was clipped by 1 base and J by 6 bases, with 16 bases between them.

The CDR3 region has the DNA TGTGCCAGCAGCTTGAGGACAGGGACCTACAATGAGCAGTTCTTC. As protein: CASSLRTGTYNEQFF. The rearrangement uses TRBV11-3 and TRBJ2-1, with 8 bases matching TRBD1. This CDR3 comprises 15 residues. Germline V gene lookup returns CDR1 SGHNT and CDR2 YENEEA. Losses at the gene ends were 3 bases for V and 2 bases for J; bases not matched to a gene: 3.

This clonotype has more than one count but fewer than ten. The chain carries TRBV10-3 and TRBJ2-2; TRBD1 matches at 7 bases. V was pared by 8 bases and J by 2 bases, with 8 bases of the junction left unmatched. The germline V gene encodes CDR1 ENHRY and CDR2 SYGVKD. The CDR3 length is 15 residues. This CDR3 reads CAISPGQINTGELFF. In DNA, the CDR3 is TGTGCCATCTCTCCGGGACAGATTAACACCGGGGAGCTGTTTTTT.

The chain employs TRBV4-3 and TRBJ1-1; D possibly corresponds to TRBD1 (5 bases). CDR3 length: 13 residues. V lost 3 bases and J 11 bases, leaving 16 bases between the germline ends. Looked up from germline, CDR1 is LGHNA and CDR2 is YSLEER. The CDR3 nucleotides are TGCGCCAGCAGCCAGGGACCGTCAGAACATGCTTTCTTT. Translating gives CASSQGPSEHAFF.

In this sample, this clonotype turned up a few times. The chain recombines TRBV5-1 with TRBJ1-4, with no clear D. Germline V gene data show CDR1 as SGHRS and CDR2 as YFSETQ. CDR3 length: 15 residues. The ends were cut back, 4 bases at V and 2 bases at J, with 12 bases in the middle. The CDR3 DNA is TGCGCCAGCAGCGTCCTCGGTCCCACTAATGAAAAACTGTTTTTT. Residues: CASSVLGPTNEKLFF.

This clonotype was detected only a few times. The rearrangement uses TRBV2 and TRBJ2-5, with D possibly TRBD2 on 6 matching bases. Germline CDR1 and CDR2: SNHLY and FYNNEI. The CDR3 has 13 residues. The V end lost 3 bases, the J end lost 6 bases, and 11 bases lay between the germline ends. CDR3 residues: CASSDLREQTQYF. The CDR3 DNA reads as TGTGCCAGCAGTGATCTGCGGGAACAGACCCAGTACTTC. The whole variable domain, filled in from reference TRBV2 and TRBJ2-5, reads EPEVTQTPSHQVTQMGQEVILRCVPISNHLYFYWYRQILGQKVEFLVSFYNNEISEKSEIFDDQFSVERPDGSNFTLKIRSTKLEDSAMYFCASSDLREQTQYFGPGTRLLVL.

This clonotype was seen a handful of times. V and J are TRBV3-1 and TRBJ2-7; perhaps TRBD1 as D (6 bases). The V end was cut by 4 bases, the J end by 2 bases, with 9 bases between. This CDR3 has 13 amino acids. Germline-derived CDR1 and CDR2 are LGHDT and YNNKEL (reference sequence). The CDR3 DNA reads as TGTGCCAGCAGCCGGGCAGGGGCCTACGAGCAGTACTTC. Encoded protein: CASSRAGAYEQYF.